The present entry profiles one T cell receptor (beta chain) with its context. Antigen: not known. This CDR3 contains 15 residues. Per germline, CDR1 LNHDA and CDR2 SQIVND (reference sequence). The sample comes from a study of CXCR3-negative and CXCR3-positive naive CD8 T cells. Findings and caveats of the study: Naive cells positive for CXCR3 carried more hydrophobic TRB CDR3s than CXCR3-negative ones. Surface CD5 matched across naive subsets, and TRB CDR3 properties served to infer TCR strength. Diversity in memory CD8+ cells fell much lower than the comparably high levels seen in both naive subsets.

Through 5' RACE with UMI labels, the TRB cDNA libraries were prepared. TCRdb reprocessed the 5' RACE reads and reports one entry per CDR3 protein, with no DNA. The ten top clones account for about 0.78%, within a sample of tens of thousands of distinct CDR3 sequences. Every subset of CD8+ T cells was sorted in triplicate at a few hundred thousand cells each. This clonotype was obtained from a human donor in good health. Some clones in this sample may be carry-over from other donors' samples. The rearrangement uses TRBV19 and TRBJ2-2; TCRdb picks TRBD1, but there is no DNA to check that call. Specimen: naive CXCR3+ CD8+ T cells from blood. The subset here: CD45RO-CCR7+CD27+CD95- naive CD8+ T cells expressing CXCR3 (TNR3+). This CDR3 is CASSFRDNHVGELFF.